This T cell receptor beta chain derives from a study of blood T cells in healthy people across ages. A second roughly 6 to 12 cycle PCR used barcoded and J-beta primers. A single record per CDR3 protein comes from TCRdb applying MiXCR to the 5' RACE reads. This table holds 1.5 million to 2 million distinct CDR3 sequences, roughly 49% found once. A few counts support this clonotype. CDR1 and CDR2 from the germline V gene are MNHNY and SVGAGI (reference sequence). CDR3 length equals 16 residues. The V gene lost 5 bases and the J gene lost 0 bases, with 14 bases spanning the gap. The donors, aged roughly 6 to 90, were healthy Caucasians from Russia.

The clonotype originates from a middle-aged woman in good health. The sample consisted of blood. V gene TRBV6-6 combines with J gene TRBJ2-4; D is possibly TRBD1 (6 bases). CDR3 region: CASSLGQKLAKNIQYF. As DNA, the CDR3 is TGTGCCAGCAGTCTCGGACAGAAACTAGCCAAAAACATTCAGTACTTC.